A single sample gave rise to the 5 T cell receptor beta chains below, sequenced in a study of CD8 T cells in Susac syndrome. cDNA came from roughly 0.5 to 1 ug RNA primed by random hexamers. TCRdb called the immunoSEQ multiplex PCR reads again in MiXCR, with one record for every CDR3 protein. The sample has under 200,000 distinct CDR3 sequences, more than 85% seen once. Sequencing input: CD8+ T cells from PBMCs. The receptor set was obtained from a human donor with Susac syndrome.

V gene TRBV7-6 combines with J gene TRBJ2-7; the D gene is possibly TRBD1 (5 bases). Between the trimmed V and J ends, which lost 1 base and 0 bases, there was a span of 10 bases. The CDR3 has 15 residues. CDR1 and CDR2 (germline): SGHVS, FNYEAQ. CDR3 sequence: CASSLGQFSSYEQYF. The CDR3 DNA follows: TGTGCCAGCAGCTTAGGACAGTTCAGCTCCTACGAGCAGTACTTC. Filled out from reference TRBV7-6 and TRBJ2-7, the complete variable domain reads GAGVSQSPRYKVTKRGQDVALRCDPISGHVSLYWYRQALGQGPEFLTYFNYEAQQDKSGLPNDRFSAERPEGSISTLTIQRTEQRDSAMYRCASSLGQFSSYEQYFGPGTRLTVT.

The gene calls are TRBV12-3 or TRBV12-4 and TRBJ2-1; D is possibly TRBD2 (6 bases). This CDR3 spans 16 amino acids. The V end lost 5 bases, the J end lost 1 base, and 15 bases lay between the germline ends. DNA of the CDR3: TGTGCCAGCAGTCTGGGGCACGGGGGTTCCTACAATGAGCAGTTCTTC. Translated, it gives CASSLGHGGSYNEQFF.

This chain uses TRBV12-3 or TRBV12-4 with TRBJ2-7; D gene unclear. The CDR3 is 13 residues long. Between the trimmed V and J ends, which lost 2 bases and 5 bases, there was a span of 10 bases. The CDR3 DNA reads TGTGCCAGCAGTTTATTGTCCGGCAACGAGCAGTACTTC. Translation: CASSLLSGNEQYF.

This clonotype was detected only once. The rearrangement links TRBV29-1 to TRBJ2-7, with a tentative D call TRBD2 (5 bases). Germline lookup yields CDR1 SQVTM and CDR2 ANQGSEA. V dropped 3 bases and J dropped 7 bases, with 7 bases sitting between them. This CDR3 has 10 amino acids. The chain's CDR3 is CSVDTGEQYF. As DNA, the CDR3 is TGCAGCGTTGACACGGGAGAGCAGTACTTC.

This chain links TRBV2 with TRBJ2-3; D could derive from TRBD1 or TRBD2 (6 bases each). The CDR3 totals 13 residues. V lost 7 bases, J lost 10 bases, and 18 bases lay in between. Per germline, CDR1 SNHLY and CDR2 FYNNEI. CDR3 loop: CASNQGGSAAQYF. CDR3 DNA sequence: TGTGCCAGCAACCAAGGGGGGAGTGCAGCGCAGTATTTT.